This TCR beta chain was recovered during a study of cytomegalovirus exposure and HLA in healthy donors. Study context: The Caucasian-associated ancestry cluster contained about four fifths of the approximately 390 genotyped donors. Study-wide findings and caveats: As was reported, the classifier diagnosed cytomegalovirus status with high specificity and sensitivity.

This CDR3 has 13 residues. V gave up 6 bases and J gave up 1 base, with 9 bases separating them. Germline V gene data show CDR1 as WNHNN and CDR2 as SYGVQD (reference sequence). PCR involved 60 Vbeta and 13 Jbeta primers. The repertoire was sequenced with immunoSEQ multiplex PCR; TCRdb's copy has only in-frame clones and lacks some. Here the sample spans roughly 100,000 clones, 76% being singletons. About this clone: Its antigen is not identified.

The TCR comes from a woman between 18 and 29 years old in good health and CMV-seropositive. V is TRBV10-1 and J is TRBJ1-1; D is undetermined. The sequenced sample consisted of PBMCs. The CDR3 nucleotides read TGCGCCAGCAGCAGGCTGCCGAACACTGAAGCTTTCTTT. It encodes CASSRLPNTEAFF.